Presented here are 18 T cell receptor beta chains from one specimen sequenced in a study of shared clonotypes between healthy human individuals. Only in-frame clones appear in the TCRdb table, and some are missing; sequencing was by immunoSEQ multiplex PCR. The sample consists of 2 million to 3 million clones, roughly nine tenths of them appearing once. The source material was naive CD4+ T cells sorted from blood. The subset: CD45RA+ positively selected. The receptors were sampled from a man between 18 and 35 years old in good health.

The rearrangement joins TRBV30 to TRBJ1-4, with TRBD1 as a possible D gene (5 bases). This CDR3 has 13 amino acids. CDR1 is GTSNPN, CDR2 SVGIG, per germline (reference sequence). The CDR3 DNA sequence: TGTGCTTCCAGTTCAGGATGGGGGGAAAAACTGTTTTTT. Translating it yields CASSSGWGEKLFF.

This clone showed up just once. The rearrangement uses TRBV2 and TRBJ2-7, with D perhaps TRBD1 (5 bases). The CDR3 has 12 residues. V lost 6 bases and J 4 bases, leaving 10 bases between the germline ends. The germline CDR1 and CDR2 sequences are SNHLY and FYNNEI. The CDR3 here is CASRSGIYEQYF. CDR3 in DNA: TGTGCCAGCAGGTCAGGGATTTACGAGCAGTACTTC.

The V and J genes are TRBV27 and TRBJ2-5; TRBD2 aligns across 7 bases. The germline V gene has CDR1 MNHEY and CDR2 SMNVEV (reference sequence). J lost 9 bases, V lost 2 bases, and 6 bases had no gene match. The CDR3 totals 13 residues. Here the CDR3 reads CASSLRLGGSQYF. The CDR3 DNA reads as TGTGCCAGCAGTTTACGCCTGGGAGGGTCCCAGTACTTC.

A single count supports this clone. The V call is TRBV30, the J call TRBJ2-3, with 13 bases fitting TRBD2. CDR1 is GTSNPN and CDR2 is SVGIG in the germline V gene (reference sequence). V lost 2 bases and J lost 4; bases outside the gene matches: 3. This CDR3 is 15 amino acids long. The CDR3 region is CAWSRTSGSADTQYF. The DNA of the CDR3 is TGTGCCTGGAGTCGGACTAGCGGGAGCGCAGATACGCAGTATTTT.

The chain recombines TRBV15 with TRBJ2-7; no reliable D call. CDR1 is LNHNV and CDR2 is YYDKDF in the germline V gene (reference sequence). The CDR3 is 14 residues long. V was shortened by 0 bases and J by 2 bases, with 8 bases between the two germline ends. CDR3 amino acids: CATSRESGTYEQYF. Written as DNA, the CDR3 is TGTGCCACCAGCAGAGAAAGTGGAACCTACGAGCAGTACTTC.

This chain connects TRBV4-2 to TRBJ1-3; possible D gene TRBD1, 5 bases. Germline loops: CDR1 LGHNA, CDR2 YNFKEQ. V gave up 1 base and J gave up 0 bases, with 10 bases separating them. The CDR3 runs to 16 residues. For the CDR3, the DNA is TGTGCCAGCAGCCAAGTTGAGGGGAGCTCTGGAAACACCATATATTTT. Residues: CASSQVEGSSGNTIYF.

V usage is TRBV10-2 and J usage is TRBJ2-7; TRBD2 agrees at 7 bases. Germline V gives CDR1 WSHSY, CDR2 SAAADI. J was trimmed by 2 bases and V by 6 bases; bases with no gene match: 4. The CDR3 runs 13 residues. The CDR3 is CASRVSGTYEQYF. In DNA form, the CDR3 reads TGCGCCAGCAGAGTAAGCGGGACCTACGAGCAGTACTTC.

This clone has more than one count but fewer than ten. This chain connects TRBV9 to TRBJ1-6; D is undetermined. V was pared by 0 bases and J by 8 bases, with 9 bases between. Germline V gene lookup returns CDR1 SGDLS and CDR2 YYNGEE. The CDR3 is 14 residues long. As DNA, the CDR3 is TGTGCCAGCAGCGTAGGATCAAGGGATTCACCCCTCCACTTT. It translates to CASSVGSRDSPLHF.

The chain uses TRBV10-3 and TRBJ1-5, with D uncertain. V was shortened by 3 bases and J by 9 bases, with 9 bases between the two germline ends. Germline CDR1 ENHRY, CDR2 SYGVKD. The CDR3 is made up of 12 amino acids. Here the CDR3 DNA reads TGTGCCATCAGTGACTTCGAGGGGCCCCAGCATTTT. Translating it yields CAISDFEGPQHF.

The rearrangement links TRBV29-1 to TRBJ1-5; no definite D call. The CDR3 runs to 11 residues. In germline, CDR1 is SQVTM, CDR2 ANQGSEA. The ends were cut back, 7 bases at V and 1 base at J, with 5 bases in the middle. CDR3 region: CSGWSNQPQHF. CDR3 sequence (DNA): TGCAGCGGATGGAGCAATCAGCCCCAGCATTTT.

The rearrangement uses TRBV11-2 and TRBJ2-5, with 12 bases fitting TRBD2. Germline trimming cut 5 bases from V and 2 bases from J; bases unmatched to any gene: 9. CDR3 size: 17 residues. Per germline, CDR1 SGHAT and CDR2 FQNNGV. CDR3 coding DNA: TGTGCCAGCAGCCTACGGACTAGCGGGGTCCTTCAAGAGACCCAGTACTTC. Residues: CASSLRTSGVLQETQYF.

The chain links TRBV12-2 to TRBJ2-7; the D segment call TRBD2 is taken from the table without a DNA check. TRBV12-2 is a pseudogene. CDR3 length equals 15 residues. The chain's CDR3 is CASRHEVVADYEQYF. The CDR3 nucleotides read TGTGCAAGTCGCCACGAAGTAGTAGCTGACTACGAGCAGTACTTC.

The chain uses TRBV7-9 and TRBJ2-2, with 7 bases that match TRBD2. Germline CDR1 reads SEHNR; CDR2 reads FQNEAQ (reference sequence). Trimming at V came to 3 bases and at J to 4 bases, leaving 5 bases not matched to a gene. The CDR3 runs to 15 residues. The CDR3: CASSFGTIGTGELFF. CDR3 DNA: TGTGCCAGCAGCTTTGGGACTATCGGCACCGGGGAGCTGTTTTTT.

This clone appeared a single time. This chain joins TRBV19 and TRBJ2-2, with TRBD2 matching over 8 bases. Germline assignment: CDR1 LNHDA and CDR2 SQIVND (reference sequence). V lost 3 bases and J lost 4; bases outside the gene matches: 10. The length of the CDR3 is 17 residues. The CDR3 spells CASSIEPSGRVTGELFF. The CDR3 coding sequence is TGTGCCAGTAGTATTGAGCCGAGCGGGAGAGTCACCGGGGAGCTGTTTTTT.

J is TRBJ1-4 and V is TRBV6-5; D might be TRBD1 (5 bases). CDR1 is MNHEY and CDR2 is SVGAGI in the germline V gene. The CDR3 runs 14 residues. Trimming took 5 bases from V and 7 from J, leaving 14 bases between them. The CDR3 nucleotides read TGTGCCAGCAGTGATTCGGGGGGAGGTGAAAAACTGTTTTTT. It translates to CASSDSGGGEKLFF.

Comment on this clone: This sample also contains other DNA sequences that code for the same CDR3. The CDR3 coding sequence is TGTGCCATCAGTGAGGGCAATGAGCAGTTCTTC. Translated: CAISEGNEQFF. The chain uses TRBV10-3 and TRBJ2-1; D gene unclear. V shed 2 bases and J shed 6 bases, with 2 bases lying between them. Germline CDR1 reads ENHRY; CDR2 reads SYGVKD. CDR3 length: 11 amino acids.

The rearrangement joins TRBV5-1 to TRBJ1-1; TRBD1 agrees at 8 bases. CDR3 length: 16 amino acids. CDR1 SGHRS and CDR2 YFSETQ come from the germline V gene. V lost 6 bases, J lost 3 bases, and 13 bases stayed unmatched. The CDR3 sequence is CASTRRTGREDTEAFF. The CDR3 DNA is TGCGCCAGCACCCGACGGACAGGGAGAGAGGACACTGAAGCTTTCTTT.

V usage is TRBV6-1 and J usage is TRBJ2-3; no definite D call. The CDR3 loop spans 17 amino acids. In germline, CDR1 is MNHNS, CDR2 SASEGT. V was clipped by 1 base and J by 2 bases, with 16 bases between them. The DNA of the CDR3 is TGTGCCAGCAGTGAAGTGACTTTTCGTGGGCACACAGATACGCAGTATTTT. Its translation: CASSEVTFRGHTDTQYF.